This T cell receptor (beta chain) emerged from a study of blood T cell repertoires in COVID-19. Study-wide background: The United States, Italy and Spain provided the acute and convalescent COVID-19 samples. The cDNA or gDNA used as material had been derived from T cells, B-cell-depleted T cells, or PBMCs.

Germline CDR1 and CDR2: SQVTM and ANQGSEA. CDR3 length: 12 residues. V shed 8 bases and J shed 5 bases, with 15 bases lying between them. How the authors handled the data: Amplification with reference gene primers provided the estimates of nucleated cell counts. The data were produced by immunoSEQ multiplex PCR, yet TCRdb's version contains in-frame clones alone and is incomplete. From that table come the V and J calls and clone size; the DNA was used to work out D and trimming. The profile covers about 77,000 clones, with about 87% appearing a single time and approximately 6.8% taken by the ten largest.

The chain employs TRBV29-1 and TRBJ1-1; TRBD1 might be the D (6 bases). This clonotype was obtained from a woman older than 75 with acute or convalescent COVID-19. Sequencing input: peripheral blood. The CDR3 loop is CSITQGWTEAFF. The DNA of the CDR3 is TGCAGCATAACACAGGGTTGGACTGAAGCTTTCTTT.